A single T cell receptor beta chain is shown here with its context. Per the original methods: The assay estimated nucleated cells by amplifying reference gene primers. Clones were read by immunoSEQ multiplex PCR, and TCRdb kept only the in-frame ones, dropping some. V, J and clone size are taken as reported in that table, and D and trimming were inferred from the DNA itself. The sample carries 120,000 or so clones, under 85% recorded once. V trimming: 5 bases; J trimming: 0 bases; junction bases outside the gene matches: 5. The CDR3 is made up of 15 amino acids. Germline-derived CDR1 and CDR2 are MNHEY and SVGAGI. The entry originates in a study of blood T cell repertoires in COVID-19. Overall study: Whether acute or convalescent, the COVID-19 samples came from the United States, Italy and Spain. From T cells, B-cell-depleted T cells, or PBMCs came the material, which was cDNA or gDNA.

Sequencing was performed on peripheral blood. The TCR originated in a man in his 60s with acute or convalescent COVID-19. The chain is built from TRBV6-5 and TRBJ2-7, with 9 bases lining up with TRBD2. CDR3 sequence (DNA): TGTGCCAGCAGTCCGAGCGGGAGGAGCTCCTACGAGCAGTACTTC. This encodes CASSPSGRSSYEQYF.